This T cell receptor (beta chain) was identified in a study of blood T cell repertoires in COVID-19. Study-level information: Samples came from the United States, Italy and Spain, spanning acute and convalescent COVID-19. PBMCs, B-cell-depleted T cells, or T cells were the source of the cDNA or gDNA that made up the material.

Germline V gene data show CDR1 as KGHSH and CDR2 as LQKENI. This CDR3 is built from 15 residues. Trimming stripped 6 bases from V and 2 bases from J, with 14 bases between. Authors' analysis steps: Reference gene primer amplification gave estimated nucleated cell counts. Method: immunoSEQ multiplex PCR; TCRdb's copy keeps in-frame clones and lacks some. The DNA gave D and trimming, while V, J and clone size come from that table. The sample includes about 160,000 clones, around 84% of them seen just once. Sequences were obtained from peripheral blood. This TCR derives from a human donor with acute or convalescent COVID-19. The donor label of this sample is uncertain. The chain combines TRBV18 with TRBJ1-5; tentative D call: TRBD1 (6 bases). The CDR3 protein is CASSEGVLRNQPQHF. The CDR3 DNA follows: TGTGCCAGCTCTGAGGGGGTTTTGCGCAATCAGCCCCAGCATTTT.